This T cell receptor beta chain was recovered during a study of cytomegalovirus exposure and HLA in healthy donors. Study-wide points: The investigators catalogued 164 TCR beta chains as cytomegalovirus-associated. In an earlier analysis, productive rearrangement rates for most beta V segments clustered near 87% or 30%.

Notes on this clone: What it binds is unknown.

V was trimmed by 4 bases and J by 8 bases, leaving 17 bases between them. The CDR3 loop spans 14 amino acids. Per germline, CDR1 SGHTA and CDR2 FQGNSA. Primers: 60 Vbeta forward and 13 Jbeta reverse. The protocol was immunoSEQ multiplex PCR, while the TCRdb copy is restricted to in-frame clones and leaves out a portion. The sample contains 250,000 to 350,000 clones, 86% of which appear only once. Sequenced input: PBMCs. The chain links TRBV7-2 to TRBJ1-2, with D maybe TRBD1 (5 bases). The source is a man aged 35-49 years in good health and CMV-seropositive. CDR3 coding DNA: TGTGCCAGCAGCTCTAATGCCAGGGTGGTCGGCTACACCTTC. Its protein product is CASSSNARVVGYTF.